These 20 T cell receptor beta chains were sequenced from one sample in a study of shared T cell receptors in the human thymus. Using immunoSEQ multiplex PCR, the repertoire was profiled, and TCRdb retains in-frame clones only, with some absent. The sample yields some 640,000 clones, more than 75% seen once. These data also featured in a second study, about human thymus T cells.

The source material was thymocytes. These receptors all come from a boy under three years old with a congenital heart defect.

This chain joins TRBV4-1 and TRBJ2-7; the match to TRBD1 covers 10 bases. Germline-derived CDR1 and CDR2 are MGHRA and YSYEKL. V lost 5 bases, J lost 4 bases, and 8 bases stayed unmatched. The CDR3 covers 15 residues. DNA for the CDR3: TGCGCCAGCAGCGAGCGACAGGGGGCGGGTTACGAGCAGTACTTC. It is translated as CASSERQGAGYEQYF.

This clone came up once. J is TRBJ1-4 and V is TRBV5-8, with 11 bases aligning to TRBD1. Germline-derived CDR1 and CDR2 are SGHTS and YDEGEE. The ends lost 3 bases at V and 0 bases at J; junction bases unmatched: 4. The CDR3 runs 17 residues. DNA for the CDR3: TGTGCCAGCAGCTCTAGGGGACAGGGGGCAACTAATGAAAAACTGTTTTTT. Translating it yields CASSSRGQGATNEKLFF.

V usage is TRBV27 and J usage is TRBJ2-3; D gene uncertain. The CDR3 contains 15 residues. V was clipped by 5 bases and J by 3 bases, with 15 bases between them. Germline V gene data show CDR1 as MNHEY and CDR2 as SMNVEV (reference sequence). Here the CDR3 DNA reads TGTGCCAGCAGTCCATTGGGCTTCAGGACAGATACGCAGTATTTT. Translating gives CASSPLGFRTDTQYF.

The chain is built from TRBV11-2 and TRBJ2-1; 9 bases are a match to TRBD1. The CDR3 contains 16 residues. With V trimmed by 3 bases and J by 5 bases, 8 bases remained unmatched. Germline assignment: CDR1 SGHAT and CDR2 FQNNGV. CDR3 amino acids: CASSFPGTGPHNEQFF. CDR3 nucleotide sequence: TGTGCCAGCAGCTTCCCCGGGACAGGGCCTCACAATGAGCAGTTCTTC.

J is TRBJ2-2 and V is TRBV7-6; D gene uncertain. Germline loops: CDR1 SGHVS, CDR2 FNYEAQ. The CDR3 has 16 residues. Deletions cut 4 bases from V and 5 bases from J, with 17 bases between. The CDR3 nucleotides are TGTGCCAGCAGCTCGGGTTTATCGGTTAGGACCGGGGAGCTGTTTTTT. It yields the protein CASSSGLSVRTGELFF.

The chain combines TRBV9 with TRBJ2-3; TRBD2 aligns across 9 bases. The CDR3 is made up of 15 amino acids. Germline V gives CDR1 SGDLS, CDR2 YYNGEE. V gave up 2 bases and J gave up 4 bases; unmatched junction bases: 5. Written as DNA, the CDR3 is TGTGCCAGCAGCGTGCGGGGGGGCTTTCCAGATACGCAGTATTTT. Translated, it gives CASSVRGGFPDTQYF.

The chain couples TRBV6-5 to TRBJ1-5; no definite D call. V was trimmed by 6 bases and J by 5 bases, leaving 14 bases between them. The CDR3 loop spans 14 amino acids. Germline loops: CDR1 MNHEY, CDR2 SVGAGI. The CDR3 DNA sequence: TGTGCCAGCAGCCCCACTCCGGGAGATCAGCCCCAGCATTTT. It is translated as CASSPTPGDQPQHF.

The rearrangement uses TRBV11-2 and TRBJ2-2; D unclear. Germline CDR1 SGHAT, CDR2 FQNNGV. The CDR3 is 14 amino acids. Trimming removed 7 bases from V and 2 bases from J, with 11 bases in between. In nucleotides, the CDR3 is TGTGCCAGCACACAGACCGTAAACACCGGGGAGCTGTTTTTT. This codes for CASTQTVNTGELFF.

The CDR3 DNA follows: TGTGCCAGCAGTAGAAGACAGAACTATGGCTACACCTTC. It encodes CASSRRQNYGYTF. V usage is TRBV28 and J usage is TRBJ1-2; weak D call: TRBD1 (5 bases). The ends were cut back, 5 bases at V and 2 bases at J, with 9 bases in the middle. This CDR3 is built from 13 residues. Germline CDR1 is MDHEN and CDR2 is SYDVKM.

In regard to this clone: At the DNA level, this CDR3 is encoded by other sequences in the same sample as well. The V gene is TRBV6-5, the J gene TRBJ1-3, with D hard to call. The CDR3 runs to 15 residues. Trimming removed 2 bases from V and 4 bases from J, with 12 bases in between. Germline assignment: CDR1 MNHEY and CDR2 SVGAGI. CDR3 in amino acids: CASSYRQASGNTIYF. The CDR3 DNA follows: TGTGCCAGCAGTTACCGTCAGGCTTCAGGAAACACCATATATTTT.

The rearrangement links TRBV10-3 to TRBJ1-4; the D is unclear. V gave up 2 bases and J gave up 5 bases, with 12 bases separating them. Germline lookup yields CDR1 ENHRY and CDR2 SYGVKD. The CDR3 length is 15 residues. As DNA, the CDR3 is TGTGCCATCAGTGAGGGCGAGGGCCAAAATGAAAAACTGTTTTTT. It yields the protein CAISEGEGQNEKLFF.

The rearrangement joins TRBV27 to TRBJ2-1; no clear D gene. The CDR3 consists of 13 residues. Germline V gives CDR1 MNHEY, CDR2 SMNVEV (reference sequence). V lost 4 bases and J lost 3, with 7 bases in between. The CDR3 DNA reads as TGTGCCAGCAGTTCCGACTGCTACAATGAGCAGTTCTTC. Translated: CASSSDCYNEQFF.

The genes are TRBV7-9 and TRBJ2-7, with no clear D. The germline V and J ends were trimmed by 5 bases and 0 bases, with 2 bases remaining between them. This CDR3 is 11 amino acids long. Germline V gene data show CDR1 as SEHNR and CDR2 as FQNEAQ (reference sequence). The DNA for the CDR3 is TGTGCCAGCAGCCACTCCTACGAGCAGTACTTC. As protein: CASSHSYEQYF.

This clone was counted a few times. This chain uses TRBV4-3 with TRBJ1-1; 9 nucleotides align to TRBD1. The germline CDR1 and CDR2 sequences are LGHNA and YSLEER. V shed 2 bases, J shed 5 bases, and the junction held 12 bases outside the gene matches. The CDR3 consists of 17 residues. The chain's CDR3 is CASSQRDRGKRRTEAFF. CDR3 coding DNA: TGCGCCAGCAGCCAAAGAGACAGGGGGAAGAGGAGGACTGAAGCTTTCTTT.

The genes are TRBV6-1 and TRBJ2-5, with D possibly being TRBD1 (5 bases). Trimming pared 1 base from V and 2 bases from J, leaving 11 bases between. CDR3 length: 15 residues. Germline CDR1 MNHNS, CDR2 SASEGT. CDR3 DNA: TGTGCCAGCAGTGAAGTGGCAGGGAAGCAAGAGACCCAGTACTTC. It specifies CASSEVAGKQETQYF.

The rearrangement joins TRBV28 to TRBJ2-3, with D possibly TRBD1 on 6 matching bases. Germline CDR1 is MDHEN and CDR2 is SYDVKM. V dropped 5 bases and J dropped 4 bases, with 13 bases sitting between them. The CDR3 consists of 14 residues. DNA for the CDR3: TGTGCCAGCAGTCTCGAGGGGGAAGCAGATACGCAGTATTTT. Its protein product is CASSLEGEADTQYF.

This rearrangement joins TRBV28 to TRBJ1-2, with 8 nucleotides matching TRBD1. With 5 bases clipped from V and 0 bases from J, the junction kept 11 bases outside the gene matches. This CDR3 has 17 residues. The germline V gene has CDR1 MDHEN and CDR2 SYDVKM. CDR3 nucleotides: TGTGCCAGCAGTCCCGTAGGACAGGGATTGGCTAACTATGGCTACACCTTC. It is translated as CASSPVGQGLANYGYTF.

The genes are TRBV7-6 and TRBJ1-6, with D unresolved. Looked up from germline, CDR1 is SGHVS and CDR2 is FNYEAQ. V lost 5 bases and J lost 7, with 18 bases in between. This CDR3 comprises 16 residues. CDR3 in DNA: TGTGCCAGCAGCGCCTCGGGAAGGGAGGGCAATTCACCCCTCCACTTT. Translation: CASSASGREGNSPLHF.

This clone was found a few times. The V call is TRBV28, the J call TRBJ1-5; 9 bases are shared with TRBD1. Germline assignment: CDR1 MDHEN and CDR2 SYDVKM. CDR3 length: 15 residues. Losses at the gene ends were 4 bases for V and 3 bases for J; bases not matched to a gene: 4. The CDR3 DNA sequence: TGTGCCAGCAGTTCAGGACAGGGGCCCAATCAGCCCCAGCATTTT. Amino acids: CASSSGQGPNQPQHF.

The DNA of the CDR3 is TGTGCCAGCAGCGAAAGGACAGGGACCTACGAGCAGTACTTC. Protein: CASSERTGTYEQYF. This chain uses TRBV6-5 with TRBJ2-7; 8 positions match TRBD1. From germline, CDR1 is MNHEY and CDR2 SVGAGI. This CDR3 has 14 amino acids. Germline trimming cut 6 bases from V and 2 bases from J; bases unmatched to any gene: 6.